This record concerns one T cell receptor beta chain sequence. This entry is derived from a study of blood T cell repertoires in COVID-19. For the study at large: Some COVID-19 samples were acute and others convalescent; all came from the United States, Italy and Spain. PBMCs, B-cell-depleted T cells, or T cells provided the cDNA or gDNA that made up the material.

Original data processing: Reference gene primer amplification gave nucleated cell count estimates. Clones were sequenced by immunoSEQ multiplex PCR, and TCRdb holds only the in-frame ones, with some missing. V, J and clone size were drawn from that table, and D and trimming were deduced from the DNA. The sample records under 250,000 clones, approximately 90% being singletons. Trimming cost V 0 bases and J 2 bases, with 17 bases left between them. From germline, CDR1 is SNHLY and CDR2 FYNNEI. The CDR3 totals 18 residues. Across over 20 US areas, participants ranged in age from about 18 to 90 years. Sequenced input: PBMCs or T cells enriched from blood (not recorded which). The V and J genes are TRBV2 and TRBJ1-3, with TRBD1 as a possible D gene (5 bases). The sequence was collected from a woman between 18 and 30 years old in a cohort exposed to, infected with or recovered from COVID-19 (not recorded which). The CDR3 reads CASSEALGWDFAGNTIYF. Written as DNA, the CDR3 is TGTGCCAGCAGTGAAGCGCTAGGTTGGGACTTCGCTGGAAACACCATATATTTT.